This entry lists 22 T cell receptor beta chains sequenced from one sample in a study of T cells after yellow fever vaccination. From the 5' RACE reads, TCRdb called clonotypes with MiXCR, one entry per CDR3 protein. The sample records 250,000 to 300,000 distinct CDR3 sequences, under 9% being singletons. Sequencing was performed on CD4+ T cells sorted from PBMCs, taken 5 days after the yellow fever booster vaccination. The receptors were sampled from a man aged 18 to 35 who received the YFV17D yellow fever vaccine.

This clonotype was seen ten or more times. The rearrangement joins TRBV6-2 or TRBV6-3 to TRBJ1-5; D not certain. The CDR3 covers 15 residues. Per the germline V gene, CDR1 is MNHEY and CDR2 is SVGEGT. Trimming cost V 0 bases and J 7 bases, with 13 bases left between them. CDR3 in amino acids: CASSYSGRFGQPQHF. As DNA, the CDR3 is TGTGCCAGCAGTTACTCGGGGAGGTTTGGGCAGCCCCAGCATTTT.

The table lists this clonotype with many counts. CDR3 sequence reads: CSANRGLDYGYTF. The CDR3 bases are TGCAGTGCTAACAGGGGGTTGGACTATGGCTACACCTTC. This chain links TRBV20-1 with TRBJ1-2; 8 positions match TRBD1. Germline CDR1 DFQATT, CDR2 SNEGSKA (reference sequence). This CDR3 is 13 amino acids long. Trimming removed 4 bases from V and 3 bases from J; junction bases left unmatched: 4.

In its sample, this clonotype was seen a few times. The CDR3 region is CASTKLDRDTEAFF. CDR3 DNA sequence: TGTGCCAGCACAAAGCTTGACCGGGACACTGAAGCTTTCTTT. The genes are TRBV7-8 and TRBJ1-1; D uncertain. Germline V lookup: CDR1 SGHVS, CDR2 FQNEAQ. This CDR3 is built from 14 residues. V was cut by 7 bases and J by 3 bases, with 15 bases left in between.

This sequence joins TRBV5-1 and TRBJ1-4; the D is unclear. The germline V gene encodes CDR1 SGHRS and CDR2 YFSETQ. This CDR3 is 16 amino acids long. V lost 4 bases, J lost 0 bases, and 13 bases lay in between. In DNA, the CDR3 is TGCGCCAGCAGCCCAAGCATGCGGACAACTAATGAAAAACTGTTTTTT. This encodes CASSPSMRTTNEKLFF.

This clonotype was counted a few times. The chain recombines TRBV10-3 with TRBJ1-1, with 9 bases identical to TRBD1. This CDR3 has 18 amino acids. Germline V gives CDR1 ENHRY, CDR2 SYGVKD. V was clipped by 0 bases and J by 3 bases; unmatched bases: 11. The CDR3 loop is CAISESISHRGRDTEAFF. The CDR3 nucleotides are TGTGCCATCAGTGAGTCGATTTCTCACAGGGGGCGGGACACTGAAGCTTTCTTT.

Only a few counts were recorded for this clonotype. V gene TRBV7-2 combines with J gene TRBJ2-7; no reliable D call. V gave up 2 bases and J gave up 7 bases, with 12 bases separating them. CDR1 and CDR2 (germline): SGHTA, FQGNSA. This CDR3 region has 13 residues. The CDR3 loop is CASSLKVGREQYF. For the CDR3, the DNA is TGTGCCAGCAGCTTAAAAGTGGGTCGGGAGCAGTACTTC.

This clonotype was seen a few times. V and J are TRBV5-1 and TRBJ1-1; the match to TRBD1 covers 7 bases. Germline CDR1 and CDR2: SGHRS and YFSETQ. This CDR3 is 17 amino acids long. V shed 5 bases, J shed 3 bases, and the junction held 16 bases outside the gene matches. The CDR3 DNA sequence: TGCGCCAGCAGTTGGGTCAGGGGGAGCCGTGTCGACACTGAAGCTTTCTTT. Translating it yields CASSWVRGSRVDTEAFF. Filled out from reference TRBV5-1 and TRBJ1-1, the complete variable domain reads KAGVTQTPRYLIKTRGQQVTLSCSPISGHRSVSWYQQTPGQGLQFLFEYFSETQRNKGNFPGRFSGRQFSNSRSEMNVSTLELGDSALYLCASSWVRGSRVDTEAFFGQGTRLTVV.

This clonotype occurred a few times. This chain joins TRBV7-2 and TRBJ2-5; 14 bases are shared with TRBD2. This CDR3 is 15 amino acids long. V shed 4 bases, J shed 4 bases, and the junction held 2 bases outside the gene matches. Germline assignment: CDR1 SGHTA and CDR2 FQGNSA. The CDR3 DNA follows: TGTGCCAGCAGCTGGGGGACTAGCGGGGGAGAGACCCAGTACTTC. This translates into CASSWGTSGGETQYF.

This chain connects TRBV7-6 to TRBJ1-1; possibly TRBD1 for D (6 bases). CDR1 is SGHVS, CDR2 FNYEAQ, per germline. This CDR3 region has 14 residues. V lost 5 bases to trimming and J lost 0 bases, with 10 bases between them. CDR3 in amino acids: CASSRTEMNTEAFF. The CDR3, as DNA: TGTGCCAGCAGCCGGACAGAGATGAACACTGAAGCTTTCTTT. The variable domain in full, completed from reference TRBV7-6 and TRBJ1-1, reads GAGVSQSPRYKVTKRGQDVALRCDPISGHVSLYWYRQALGQGPEFLTYFNYEAQQDKSGLPNDRFSAERPEGSISTLTIQRTEQRDSAMYRCASSRTEMNTEAFFGQGTRLTVV.

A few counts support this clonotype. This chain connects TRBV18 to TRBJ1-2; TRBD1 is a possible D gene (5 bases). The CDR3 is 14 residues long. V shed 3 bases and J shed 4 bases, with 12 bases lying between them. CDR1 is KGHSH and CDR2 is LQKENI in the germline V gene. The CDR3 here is CASSPRDGIYGYTF. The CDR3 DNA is TGTGCCAGCTCACCCCGGGACGGGATCTATGGCTACACCTTC.

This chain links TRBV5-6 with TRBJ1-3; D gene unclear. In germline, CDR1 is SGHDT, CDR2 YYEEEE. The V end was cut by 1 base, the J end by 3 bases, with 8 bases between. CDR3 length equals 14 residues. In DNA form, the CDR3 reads TGTGCCAGCAGCTTGAGCCATCTTGGAAACACCATATATTTT. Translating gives CASSLSHLGNTIYF.

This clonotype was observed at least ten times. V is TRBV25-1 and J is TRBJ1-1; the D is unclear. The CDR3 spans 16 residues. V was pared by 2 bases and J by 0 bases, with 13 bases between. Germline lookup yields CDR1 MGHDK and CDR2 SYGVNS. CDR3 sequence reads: CASSEGSRNMNTEAFF. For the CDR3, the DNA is TGTGCCAGCAGTGAAGGCTCGAGGAATATGAACACTGAAGCTTTCTTT.

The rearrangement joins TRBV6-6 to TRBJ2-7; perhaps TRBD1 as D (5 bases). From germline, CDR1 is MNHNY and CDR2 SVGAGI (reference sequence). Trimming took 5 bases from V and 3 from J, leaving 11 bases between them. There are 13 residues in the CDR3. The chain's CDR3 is CASSRGNNYEQYF. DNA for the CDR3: TGTGCCAGCAGTAGGGGTAACAACTACGAGCAGTACTTC.

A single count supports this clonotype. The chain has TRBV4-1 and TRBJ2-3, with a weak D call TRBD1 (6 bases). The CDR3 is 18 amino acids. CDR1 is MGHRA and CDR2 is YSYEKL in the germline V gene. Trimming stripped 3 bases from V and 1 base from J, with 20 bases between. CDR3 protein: CASSQDYQTGRRTDTQYF. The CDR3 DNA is TGCGCCAGCAGCCAGGATTACCAGACAGGACGTCGCACAGATACGCAGTATTTT.

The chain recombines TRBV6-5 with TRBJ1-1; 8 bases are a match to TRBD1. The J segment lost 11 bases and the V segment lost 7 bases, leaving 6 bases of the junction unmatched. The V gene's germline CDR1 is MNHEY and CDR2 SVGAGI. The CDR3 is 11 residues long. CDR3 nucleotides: TGTGCCAGCACCCAGGGGGCGTGGGCTTTCTTT. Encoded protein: CASTQGAWAFF.

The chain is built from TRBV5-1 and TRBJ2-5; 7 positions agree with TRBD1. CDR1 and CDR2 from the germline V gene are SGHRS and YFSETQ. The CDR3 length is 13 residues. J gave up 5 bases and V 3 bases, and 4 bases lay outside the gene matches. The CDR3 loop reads CASSSTGLETQYF. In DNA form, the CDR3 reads TGCGCCAGCAGCTCGACAGGGTTGGAGACCCAGTACTTC.

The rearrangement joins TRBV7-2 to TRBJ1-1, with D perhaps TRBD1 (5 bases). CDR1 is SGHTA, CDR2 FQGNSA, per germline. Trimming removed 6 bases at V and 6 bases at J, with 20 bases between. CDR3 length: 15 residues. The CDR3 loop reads CASRPTPGEGAEAFF. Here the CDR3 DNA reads TGTGCCAGCAGGCCGACTCCGGGGGAGGGAGCTGAAGCTTTCTTT.

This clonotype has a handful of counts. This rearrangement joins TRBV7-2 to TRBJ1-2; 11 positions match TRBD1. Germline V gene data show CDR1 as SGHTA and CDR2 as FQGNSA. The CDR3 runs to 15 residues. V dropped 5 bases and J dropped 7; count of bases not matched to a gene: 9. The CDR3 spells CASSPDRGRTFGYTF. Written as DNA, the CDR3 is TGTGCCAGCAGCCCGGACAGGGGGCGTACCTTTGGCTACACCTTC.

As DNA, the CDR3 is TGTGCCAGCAGTGAATTGCTGGGGTGGGGAGAGACCCAGTACTTC. The encoded protein is CASSELLGWGETQYF. This chain joins TRBV2 and TRBJ2-5; D ambiguous. V lost 2 bases and J lost 4, with 14 bases in between. The length of the CDR3 is 15 residues. The germline V gene encodes CDR1 SNHLY and CDR2 FYNNEI.

DNA for the CDR3: TGTGCCAGCAGACGGGACAGGGGGGATCAGCCCCAGCATTTT. Translation gives CASRRDRGDQPQHF. The gene calls are TRBV6-1 and TRBJ1-5, with 11 bases lining up with TRBD1. This CDR3 region has 14 residues. V trimming: 6 bases; J trimming: 5 bases; junction bases outside the gene matches: 3. Germline CDR1 is MNHNS and CDR2 is SASEGT.

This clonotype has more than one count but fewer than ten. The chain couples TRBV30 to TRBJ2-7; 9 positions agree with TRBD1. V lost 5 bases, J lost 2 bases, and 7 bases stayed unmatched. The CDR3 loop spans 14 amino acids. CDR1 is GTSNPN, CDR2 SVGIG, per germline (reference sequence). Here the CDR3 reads CAWVTGGIPYEQYF. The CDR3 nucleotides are TGTGCCTGGGTAACAGGGGGCATCCCCTACGAGCAGTACTTC.

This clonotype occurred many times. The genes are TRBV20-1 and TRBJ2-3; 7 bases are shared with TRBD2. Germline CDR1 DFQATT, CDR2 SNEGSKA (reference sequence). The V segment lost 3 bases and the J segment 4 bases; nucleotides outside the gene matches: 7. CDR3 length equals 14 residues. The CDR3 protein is CSARPGGLADTQYF. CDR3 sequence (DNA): TGCAGTGCTAGGCCGGGGGGTTTGGCAGATACGCAGTATTTT.